This T cell receptor beta chain was retrieved from a study of T-cell reconstitution after alpha-beta-depleted transplantation in children. Unique molecular identifiers were built into the TCRbeta library. MiXCR was run by TCRdb on the PCR reads, yielding one entry per CDR3 protein. Of 200,000 to 300,000 distinct CDR3 sequences listed, around 12% were seen once; the top ten hold roughly 2.6%. V lost 0 bases to trimming and J lost 5 bases, with 14 bases between them. CDR1 and CDR2 from the germline V gene are SGHRS and YFSETQ. The CDR3 runs to 15 residues. With respect to this clonotype: A much bigger clone sits one base away, suggesting this may be a read error.

The chain employs TRBV5-1 and TRBJ2-5; D not resolved. The starting material was PBMCs from the stem cell graft donor, obtained from the stem cell graft. This TCR derives from a human donor who donated a stem cell graft to a child with acute lymphoblastic leukemia. CDR3 sequence (DNA): TGCGCCAGCAGCTTGGGTACATCTACCCATGAGACCCAGTACTTC. This gives the protein CASSLGTSTHETQYF. The full variable domain, rest sourced from reference TRBV5-1 and TRBJ2-5, is KAGVTQTPRYLIKTRGQQVTLSCSPISGHRSVSWYQQTPGQGLQFLFEYFSETQRNKGNFPGRFSGRQFSNSRSEMNVSTLELGDSALYLCASSLGTSTHETQYFGPGTRLLVL.